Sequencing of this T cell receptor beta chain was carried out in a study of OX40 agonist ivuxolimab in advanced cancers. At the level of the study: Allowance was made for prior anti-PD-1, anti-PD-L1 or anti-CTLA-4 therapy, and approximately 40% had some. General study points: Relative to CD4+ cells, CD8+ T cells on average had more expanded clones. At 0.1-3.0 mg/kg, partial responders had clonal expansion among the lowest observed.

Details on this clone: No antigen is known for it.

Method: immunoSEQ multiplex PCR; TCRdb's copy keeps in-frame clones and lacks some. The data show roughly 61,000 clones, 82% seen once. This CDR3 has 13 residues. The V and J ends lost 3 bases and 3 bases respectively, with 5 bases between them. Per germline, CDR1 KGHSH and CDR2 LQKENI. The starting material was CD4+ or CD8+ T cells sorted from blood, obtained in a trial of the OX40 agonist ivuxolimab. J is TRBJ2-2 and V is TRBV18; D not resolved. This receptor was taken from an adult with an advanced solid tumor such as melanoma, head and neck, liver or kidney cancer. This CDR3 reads CASSPQDTGELFF. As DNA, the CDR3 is TGTGCCAGCTCACCCCAGGACACCGGGGAGCTGTTTTTT.